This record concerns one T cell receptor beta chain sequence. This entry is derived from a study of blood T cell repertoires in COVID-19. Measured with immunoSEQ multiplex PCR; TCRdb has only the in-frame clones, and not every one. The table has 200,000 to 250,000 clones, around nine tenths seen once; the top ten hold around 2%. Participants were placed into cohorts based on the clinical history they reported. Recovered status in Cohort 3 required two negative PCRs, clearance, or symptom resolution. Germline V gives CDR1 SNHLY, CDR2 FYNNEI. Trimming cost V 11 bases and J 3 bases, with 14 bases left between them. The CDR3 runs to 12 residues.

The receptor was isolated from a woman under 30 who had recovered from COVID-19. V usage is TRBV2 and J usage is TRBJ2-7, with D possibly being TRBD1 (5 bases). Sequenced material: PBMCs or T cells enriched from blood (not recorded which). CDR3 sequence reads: CAARTFSYEQYF. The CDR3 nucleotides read TGTGCCGCGAGGACATTTAGCTACGAGCAGTACTTC.